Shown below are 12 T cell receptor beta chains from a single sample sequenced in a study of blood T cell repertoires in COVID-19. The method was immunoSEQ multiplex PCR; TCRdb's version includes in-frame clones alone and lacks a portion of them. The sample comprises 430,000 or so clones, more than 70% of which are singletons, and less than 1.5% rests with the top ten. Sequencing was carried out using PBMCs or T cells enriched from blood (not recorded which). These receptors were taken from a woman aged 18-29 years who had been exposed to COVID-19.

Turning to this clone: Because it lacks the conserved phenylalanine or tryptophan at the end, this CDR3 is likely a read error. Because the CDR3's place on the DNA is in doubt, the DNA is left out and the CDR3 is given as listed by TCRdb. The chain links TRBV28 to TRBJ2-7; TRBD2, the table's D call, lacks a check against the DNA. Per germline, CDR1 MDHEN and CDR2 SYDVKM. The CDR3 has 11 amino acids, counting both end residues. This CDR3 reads CASRPRIGLAA.

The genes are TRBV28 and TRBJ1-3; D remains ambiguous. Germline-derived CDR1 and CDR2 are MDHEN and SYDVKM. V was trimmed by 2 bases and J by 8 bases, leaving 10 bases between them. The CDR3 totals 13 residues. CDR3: CASSLGEAHTIYF. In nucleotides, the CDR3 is TGTGCCAGCAGTTTAGGGGAGGCGCACACCATATATTTT.

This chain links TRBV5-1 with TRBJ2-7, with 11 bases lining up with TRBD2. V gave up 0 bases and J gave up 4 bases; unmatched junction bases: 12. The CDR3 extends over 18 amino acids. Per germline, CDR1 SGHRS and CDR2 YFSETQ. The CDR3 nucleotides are TGCGCCAGCAGCTTGGCCCCCCGGACTAGCGGGCTTTTTTACGAGCAGTACTTC. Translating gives CASSLAPRTSGLFYEQYF.

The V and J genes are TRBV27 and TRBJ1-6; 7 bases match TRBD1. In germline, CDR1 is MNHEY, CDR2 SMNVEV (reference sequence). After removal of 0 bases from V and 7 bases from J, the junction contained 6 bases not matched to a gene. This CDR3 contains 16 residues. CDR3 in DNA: TGTGCCAGCAGTTTATCTGCTGGGACAGCGAATTCACCCCTCCACTTT. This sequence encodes CASSLSAGTANSPLHF.

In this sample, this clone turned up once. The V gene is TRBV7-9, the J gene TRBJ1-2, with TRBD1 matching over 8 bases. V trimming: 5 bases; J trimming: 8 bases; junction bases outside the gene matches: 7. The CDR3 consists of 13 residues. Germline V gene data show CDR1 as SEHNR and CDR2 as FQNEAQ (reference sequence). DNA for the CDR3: TGTGCCAGCAGCCAAGCAGGGGGCGAGGGCTACACCTTC. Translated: CASSQAGGEGYTF.

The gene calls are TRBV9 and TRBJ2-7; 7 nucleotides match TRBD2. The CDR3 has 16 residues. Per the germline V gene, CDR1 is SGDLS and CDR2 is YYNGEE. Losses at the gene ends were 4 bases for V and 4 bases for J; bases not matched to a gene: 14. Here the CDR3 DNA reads TGTGCCAGCAGCAAGACCCCTAGCGGTGGAGGGTACGAGCAGTACTTC. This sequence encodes CASSKTPSGGGYEQYF.

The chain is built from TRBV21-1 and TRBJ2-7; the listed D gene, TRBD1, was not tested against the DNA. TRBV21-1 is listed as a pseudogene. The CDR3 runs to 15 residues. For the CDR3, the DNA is TGTGCCAGCAGCACCTACAGGGGCCGTACCTACGAGCAGTACTTC. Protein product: CASSTYRGRTYEQYF.

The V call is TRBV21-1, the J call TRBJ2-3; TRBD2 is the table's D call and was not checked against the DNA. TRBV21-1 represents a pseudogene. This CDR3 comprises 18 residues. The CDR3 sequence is CASSKAGQRGRGTDTQYF. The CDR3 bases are TGTGCCAGCAGCAAAGCTGGACAGCGGGGGAGGGGCACAGATACGCAGTATTTT.

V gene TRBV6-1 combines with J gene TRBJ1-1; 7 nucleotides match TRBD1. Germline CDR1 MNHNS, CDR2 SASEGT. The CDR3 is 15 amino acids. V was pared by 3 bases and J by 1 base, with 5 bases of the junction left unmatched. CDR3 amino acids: CASSERTGGNTEAFF. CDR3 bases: TGTGCCAGCAGTGAGAGGACAGGAGGGAACACTGAAGCTTTCTTT.

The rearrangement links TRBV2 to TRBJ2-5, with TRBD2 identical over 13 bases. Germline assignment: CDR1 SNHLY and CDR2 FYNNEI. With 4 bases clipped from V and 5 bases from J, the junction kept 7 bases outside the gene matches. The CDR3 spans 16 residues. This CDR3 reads CASSGGLAGPEETQYF. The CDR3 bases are TGTGCCAGCAGTGGGGGACTAGCGGGGCCTGAGGAGACCCAGTACTTC.

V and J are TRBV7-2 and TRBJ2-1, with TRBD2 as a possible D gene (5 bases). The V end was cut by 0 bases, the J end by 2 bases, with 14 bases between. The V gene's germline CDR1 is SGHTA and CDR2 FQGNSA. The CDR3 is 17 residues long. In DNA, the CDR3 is TGTGCCAGCAGCTTAGCGGGCGGGCCAAGAACCTACAATGAGCAGTTCTTC. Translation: CASSLAGGPRTYNEQFF.

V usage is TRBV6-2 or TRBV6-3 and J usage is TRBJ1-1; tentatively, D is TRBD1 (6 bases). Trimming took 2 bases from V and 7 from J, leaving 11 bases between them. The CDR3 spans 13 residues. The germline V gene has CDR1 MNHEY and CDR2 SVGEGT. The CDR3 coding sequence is TGTGCCAGCAGTTACCCTCCAGGGGTTGAAGCTTTCTTT. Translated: CASSYPPGVEAFF.